These T cell receptor beta chains were read from a single sample in a study of radiation and T cells in renal cell carcinoma. Sequenced by immunoSEQ multiplex PCR; TCRdb stores in-frame clones only, minus some. The data show 150,000 or so clones, about 88% seen once. This material consisted of blood, taken from a patient whose treatment included radiotherapy and nephrectomy. Every receptor here comes from a woman in her forties or fifties with renal cell carcinoma. The CDR3 runs from the conserved cysteine through the conserved F or W.

CASRLRLAGGSYEQYF | TRBJ2-7 | 16 | TRBV5-1
CSVGGGNSNQPQHF | TRBJ1-5 | 14 | TRBV29-1
CASSLEQATYIQYF | TRBJ2-4 | 14 | TRBV5-4
CAVGTGPNTGELFF | TRBJ2-2 | 14 | TRBV2
CASSLELRNTEAFF | TRBJ1-1 | 14 | TRBV7-9
CASSPGQGHNEQYF | TRBJ2-7 | 14 | TRBV18
CSGDLNTEAFF | TRBJ1-1 | 11 | TRBV29-1
CACWGASGGQDTQYF | TRBJ2-3 | 15 | TRBV6-1
CASSLQALGTGELFF | TRBJ2-2 | 15 | TRBV5-1
CASSQSEGSGANVLTF | TRBJ2-6 | 16 | TRBV4-2
CAISESGGEEKLFF | TRBJ1-4 | 14 | TRBV10-3
CASSLVALGGTGELFF | TRBJ2-2 | 16 | TRBV7-2
CASSLVSGAGELFF | TRBJ2-2 | 14 | TRBV5-4
CASSGRYSYEQYF | TRBJ2-7 | 13 | TRBV25-1
CASSPTDPGTGELFF | TRBJ2-2 | 15 | TRBV27
CASSLAPPGGTDTQYF | TRBJ2-3 | 16 | TRBV7-2
CATSGRGFGQPQHF | TRBJ1-5 | 14 | TRBV15
CASSQNRGRPEAFF | TRBJ1-1 | 14 | TRBV5-4
CASSQEGAGLYEQYF | TRBJ2-7 | 15 | TRBV4-2
CASSSDRGEYGYTF | TRBJ1-2 | 14 | TRBV5-4
CASSGGPNRVEKLFF | TRBJ1-4 | 15 | TRBV5-1
CASSDRGAQDYGYTF | TRBJ1-2 | 15 | TRBV25-1
CASSDRGHSQETQYF | TRBJ2-5 | 15 | TRBV2
CASNAQGETNYGYTF | TRBJ1-2 | 15 | TRBV6-6
CASSDSRTSGGADTQYF | TRBJ2-3 | 17 | TRBV7-9
CASSYVRGGAQETQYF | TRBJ2-5 | 16 | TRBV6-5
CASSIGRDSPLHF | TRBJ1-6 | 13 | TRBV19
CASTEQGATNEKLFF | TRBJ1-4 | 15 | TRBV2
CASSYRQGLGNTEAFF | TRBJ1-1 | 16 | TRBV6-5